The 31 T cell receptor beta chains given below trace back to one sample, sequenced in a study of blood T cell repertoires in COVID-19. Clones were read by immunoSEQ multiplex PCR, and TCRdb kept only the in-frame ones, dropping some. This sample has 90,000 to 120,000 clones, with just over 85% found just once. Sequenced sample: peripheral blood. These receptors were taken from a human donor in a cohort sampled during active COVID-19.

This clone was detected a few times. The V call is TRBV6-5, the J call TRBJ1-3; 8 bases agree with TRBD1. The V gene end was trimmed by 6 bases and the J gene end by 6 bases; junction bases not matched to a gene: 4. Germline CDR1 is MNHEY and CDR2 is SVGAGI. This CDR3 is 13 amino acids long. CDR3 protein: CASSQDRANTIYF. CDR3 DNA: TGTGCCAGCAGCCAGGACAGGGCAAACACCATATATTTT.

The chain carries TRBV5-5 and TRBJ2-4; weak D call: TRBD2 (5 bases). The CDR3 length is 11 residues. The V gene lost 0 bases and the J gene lost 13 bases, with 8 bases spanning the gap. In germline, CDR1 is SGHKS, CDR2 YYEKEE (reference sequence). The CDR3 sequence is CASSLVREQYF. In nucleotides, the CDR3 is TGTGCCAGCAGCTTGGTGAGGGAGCAGTACTTC.

V gene TRBV6-5 combines with J gene TRBJ1-5; 10 nucleotides match TRBD1. Germline lookup yields CDR1 MNHEY and CDR2 SVGAGI. The J segment lost 3 bases and the V segment lost 0 bases, leaving 2 bases of the junction unmatched. The CDR3 is 16 residues long. CDR3 DNA: TGTGCCAGCAGTTACTCCGGGACAGGGGTCAATCAGCCCCAGCATTTT. This translates into CASSYSGTGVNQPQHF.

The V call is TRBV7-9, the J call TRBJ2-7, with 7 bases lining up with TRBD2. The trim removed 5 bases at V and 4 bases at J, leaving 2 bases unmatched. The germline V gene encodes CDR1 SEHNR and CDR2 FQNEAQ (reference sequence). The CDR3 consists of 12 residues. This chain's CDR3 is CASSGGSYEQYF. The DNA of the CDR3 is TGTGCCAGCAGCGGCGGGAGTTACGAGCAGTACTTC.

The chain employs TRBV6-6 and TRBJ1-1; D perhaps matches TRBD1 (5 bases). The CDR3 loop spans 15 amino acids. Trimming left V 0 bases short and J 5 bases short, with 13 bases between. Germline CDR1 is MNHNY and CDR2 is SVGAGI (reference sequence). The CDR3: CASSYSTGQGTEAFF. The CDR3 bases are TGTGCCAGCAGTTACTCGACTGGGCAGGGAACTGAAGCTTTCTTT.

This sequence joins TRBV6-6 and TRBJ2-7, with 11 bases aligning to TRBD2. The V gene's germline CDR1 is MNHNY and CDR2 SVGAGI (reference sequence). CDR3 length: 15 residues. V was clipped by 3 bases and J by 3 bases; unmatched bases: 4. The CDR3 here is CASSYGTSGSYEQYF. CDR3 DNA sequence: TGTGCCAGCAGTTATGGCACTAGCGGGAGCTACGAGCAGTACTTC.

The chain carries TRBV19 and TRBJ2-1; 9 bases map to TRBD1. Trimming removed 2 bases from V and 3 bases from J; junction bases left unmatched: 2. The length of the CDR3 is 15 residues. Germline V lookup: CDR1 LNHDA, CDR2 SQIVND (reference sequence). This CDR3 is CASSIPGQGYNEQFF. The DNA for the CDR3 is TGTGCCAGTAGTATACCGGGACAGGGCTACAATGAGCAGTTCTTC.

The chain recombines TRBV5-4 with TRBJ2-4, with 8 bases that match TRBD2. Trimming removed 2 bases from V and 3 bases from J; junction bases left unmatched: 10. Germline CDR1 is SGHNT and CDR2 is YYREEE (reference sequence). The CDR3 length is 17 residues. The CDR3 DNA is TGTGCCAGCAGCTTTTCAGCGGGAGTTTTTGGCAAAAACATTCAGTACTTC. It translates to CASSFSAGVFGKNIQYF.

The chain combines TRBV28 with TRBJ2-7; D is undetermined. Germline lookup yields CDR1 MDHEN and CDR2 SYDVKM. This CDR3 is 12 amino acids long. Deletions cut 1 base from V and 2 bases from J, with 3 bases between. The CDR3 DNA is TGTGCCAGCAGTTTATTCACCTACGAGCAGTACTTC. It translates to CASSLFTYEQYF.

The V gene is TRBV23-1, the J gene TRBJ2-7, with 8 bases aligning to TRBD1. TRBV23-1 is treated as an ORF (open reading frame) with a function not yet certain. V trimming: 3 bases; J trimming: 4 bases; junction bases outside the gene matches: 11. The CDR3 is 16 residues long. The CDR3 loop reads CASSHILTGVYYEQYF. CDR3 coding DNA: TGCGCCAGCAGTCACATTCTGACAGGGGTCTATTACGAGCAGTACTTC.

The CDR3: CAWSSLRLSTEAFF. DNA for the CDR3: TGTGCCTGGAGTTCCCTAAGATTGAGCACTGAAGCTTTCTTT. The chain has TRBV30 and TRBJ1-1; the D is unclear. CDR1 GTSNPN and CDR2 SVGIG come from the germline V gene (reference sequence). Deletions cut 2 bases from V and 4 bases from J, with 14 bases between. The CDR3 sequence is 14 residues long.

The V gene is TRBV4-2, the J gene TRBJ2-1; D call uncertain. Germline V gene sequence: CDR1 LGHNA, CDR2 YNFKEQ. This CDR3 is built from 13 residues. The V gene lost 0 bases and the J gene lost 8 bases, with 8 bases spanning the gap. CDR3 sequence (DNA): TGTGCCAGCAGCCAAGACCGGAGTGATGAGCAGTTCTTC. It encodes CASSQDRSDEQFF.

This clone was seen a single time. The chain carries TRBV19 and TRBJ1-1; the D gene is possibly TRBD1 (6 bases). The CDR3 covers 15 residues. V was pared by 3 bases and J by 8 bases, with 19 bases between. Germline V gene sequence: CDR1 LNHDA, CDR2 SQIVND (reference sequence). CDR3 sequence: CASSIVGQLSREAFF. In DNA, the CDR3 is TGTGCCAGTAGTATCGTGGGACAACTAAGCCGGGAAGCTTTCTTT.

V usage is TRBV5-1 and J usage is TRBJ2-1; TRBD2 agrees at 10 bases. J gave up 2 bases and V 2 bases, and 4 bases lay outside the gene matches. From germline, CDR1 is SGHRS and CDR2 YFSETQ. The length of the CDR3 is 16 residues. CDR3 residues: CASSFLAGGTYNEQFF. CDR3 sequence (DNA): TGCGCCAGCAGCTTTTTAGCGGGGGGAACCTACAATGAGCAGTTCTTC.

The genes are TRBV7-8 and TRBJ2-7, with no clear D. Germline CDR1 and CDR2: SGHVS and FQNEAQ. This CDR3 is 12 amino acids long. Trimming took 5 bases from V and 3 from J, leaving 8 bases between them. CDR3 sequence (DNA): TGTGCCAGCAGCGCCCGGAGCTACGAGCAGTACTTC. Translating it yields CASSARSYEQYF.

The J gene is TRBJ1-2, the V gene TRBV14; 8 bases match TRBD1. J lost 4 bases, V lost 8 bases, and 15 bases had no gene match. This CDR3 region has 16 residues. Germline V gives CDR1 SGHDN, CDR2 FVKESK. This CDR3 is CASARTGRGVSYGYTF. For the CDR3, the DNA is TGTGCCAGCGCCCGGACAGGGAGAGGCGTAAGCTATGGCTACACCTTC.

CDR3 sequence (DNA): TGTGCCAGCAGTTTGGGTTTGGGGGGGACTGGGGGTTCACCCCTCCACTTT. It encodes CASSLGLGGTGGSPLHF. This chain links TRBV27 with TRBJ1-6; possible D gene TRBD1, 5 bases. Trimming cost V 3 bases and J 9 bases, with 21 bases left between them. This CDR3 has 17 residues. Germline CDR1 and CDR2: MNHEY and SMNVEV (reference sequence).

The V call is TRBV4-1, the J call TRBJ2-1; 8 nucleotides agree with TRBD1. Germline loops: CDR1 MGHRA, CDR2 YSYEKL. The CDR3 length is 14 residues. The V gene end was trimmed by 3 bases and the J gene end by 8 bases; junction bases not matched to a gene: 6. CDR3 DNA sequence: TGCGCCAGCAGCCACAGACAGGGGACGGATGAGCAGTTCTTC. This codes for CASSHRQGTDEQFF.

The chain combines TRBV7-9 with TRBJ2-1, with D possibly matching TRBD1 (6 bases). The CDR3 contains 13 residues. In germline, CDR1 is SEHNR, CDR2 FQNEAQ (reference sequence). V lost 4 bases, J lost 7 bases, and 11 bases lay in between. Written as DNA, the CDR3 is TGTGCCAGCAGCTCCCAGGGGAATAATGAGCAGTTCTTC. Residues: CASSSQGNNEQFF.

This clone was observed a handful of times. The chain joins TRBV9 to TRBJ2-2, with D possibly TRBD1 on 6 matching bases. CDR3 length equals 17 residues. CDR1 SGDLS and CDR2 YYNGEE come from the germline V gene. V was pared by 4 bases and J by 4 bases, with 20 bases between. This CDR3 reads CASSSNLPGAVTGELFF. The CDR3 coding sequence is TGTGCCAGCAGCTCCAACCTGCCAGGGGCCGTCACCGGGGAGCTGTTTTTT.

V usage is TRBV11-2 and J usage is TRBJ1-5; D ambiguous. Trimming shortened V by 0 bases and J by 4 bases, and 7 bases separated the two germline ends. This CDR3 contains 14 residues. Germline CDR1 reads SGHAT; CDR2 reads FQNNGV. The CDR3 protein is CASSLDRRNQPQHF. The CDR3 DNA sequence: TGTGCCAGCAGCTTAGATCGGAGAAATCAGCCCCAGCATTTT.

CDR3 amino acids: CASSQAVNEQYF. DNA for the CDR3: TGTGCCAGCAGCCAAGCGGTTAACGAGCAGTACTTC. The chain employs TRBV3-1 (or the pseudogene TRBV3-2) and TRBJ2-7; unclear D gene. Germline CDR1 is LGHDT and CDR2 is YNNKEL (reference sequence). V was pared by 1 base and J by 5 bases, with 6 bases between. The CDR3 covers 12 residues.

The CDR3 DNA reads TGTGCCAGCAGTTACGTGGCACAGACCTATGGCTACACCTTC. This encodes CASSYVAQTYGYTF. This chain uses TRBV6-6 with TRBJ1-2; D not resolved. Germline values: CDR1 MNHNY, CDR2 SVGAGI (reference sequence). Trimming removed 2 bases from V and 4 bases from J, with 11 bases in between. This CDR3 contains 14 residues.

This rearrangement joins TRBV6-6 to TRBJ2-2; 7 bases fit TRBD2. CDR1 and CDR2 from the germline V gene are MNHNY and SVGAGI (reference sequence). Trimming cost V 10 bases and J 4 bases; bases outside gene matches: 9. The CDR3 is 14 residues long. The CDR3 DNA is TGTGCCACCTGCCCCAGCGGGATCACCGGGGAGCTGTTTTTT. Translation: CATCPSGITGELFF.

The chain joins TRBV5-4 to TRBJ2-5; TRBD2 might be the D (6 bases). Germline V lookup: CDR1 SGHNT, CDR2 YYREEE (reference sequence). V lost 2 bases, J lost 3 bases, and 8 bases lay in between. The CDR3 extends over 13 amino acids. This CDR3 is CASSFWGEETQYF. The CDR3, as DNA: TGTGCCAGCAGCTTTTGGGGGGAAGAGACCCAGTACTTC. The full variable domain, its missing parts supplied by reference TRBV5-4 and TRBJ2-5, is ETGVTQSPTHLIKTRGQQVTLRCSSQSGHNTVSWYQQALGQGPQFIFQYYREEENGRGNFPPRFSGLQFPNYSSELNVNALELDDSALYLCASSFWGEETQYFGPGTRLLVL.

The V and J genes are TRBV12-3 or TRBV12-4 and TRBJ2-5; D remains unclear. This CDR3 is built from 11 residues. Trimming left V 6 bases short and J 3 bases short, with 5 bases between. The CDR3 is CASSIKETQYF. CDR3 DNA sequence: TGTGCCAGCAGCATCAAAGAGACCCAGTACTTC.

V and J are TRBV7-9 and TRBJ2-5; 11 bases align to TRBD1. Looked up from germline, CDR1 is SEHNR and CDR2 is FQNEAQ (reference sequence). This CDR3 spans 14 amino acids. The junction had 5 bases not matched to a gene; V was cut back by 6 bases and J by 5 bases. CDR3 residues: CASRRTGGDETQYF. The CDR3 DNA sequence: TGTGCCAGCAGGAGGACAGGGGGCGATGAGACCCAGTACTTC.

The J gene is TRBJ2-2, the V gene TRBV2, with TRBD1 as a possible D gene (5 bases). Germline lookup yields CDR1 SNHLY and CDR2 FYNNEI. This CDR3 spans 12 amino acids. Trimming removed 10 bases from V and 4 bases from J, with 10 bases in between. For the CDR3, the DNA is TGTGCCATCCACAGGTCCACCGGGGAGCTGTTTTTT. Its protein is CAIHRSTGELFF.

This chain links TRBV5-6 with TRBJ2-3, with 8 nucleotides matching TRBD2. Trimming at V came to 0 bases and at J to 4 bases, leaving 7 bases not matched to a gene. Germline loops: CDR1 SGHDT, CDR2 YYEEEE. CDR3 size: 16 residues. The CDR3 nucleotides read TGTGCCAGCAGCTTGGCCGAGCGGGAGCGTTCAGATACGCAGTATTTT. Residues: CASSLAERERSDTQYF.

The gene calls are TRBV3-1 (or the pseudogene TRBV3-2) and TRBJ2-7, with D hard to call. V lost 3 bases and J lost 3, with 3 bases in between. The CDR3 extends over 11 amino acids. The V gene's germline CDR1 is LGHDT and CDR2 YNNKEL (reference sequence). CDR3 in amino acids: CASSQSYEQYF. Here the CDR3 DNA reads TGTGCCAGCAGCCAGAGCTACGAGCAGTACTTC.

The chain recombines TRBV11-2 with TRBJ2-1; no clear D gene. The length of the CDR3 is 14 residues. V lost 1 base and J lost 5, with 9 bases in between. Germline CDR1 and CDR2: SGHAT and FQNNGV. In nucleotides, the CDR3 is TGTGCCAGCAGCTTAGTCAGTCTTAACAATGAGCAGTTCTTC. Translating it yields CASSLVSLNNEQFF.